The present T cell receptor beta chain was sequenced within a study of T cell responses to AZD1222 COVID-19 vaccine. Concerning this clone: Its target is unknown.

TCRdb's copy holds only in-frame clones and misses some; the assay was immunoSEQ multiplex PCR. The sample holds 90,000 to 110,000 clones, approximately 90% seen once. General study results and limits: Once two AZD1222 doses were given, Spike-specific TCR breadth and depth went up. Repertoires were obtained solely post-peak T cell response. Clonal diversity was possibly underestimated, and the donors were mostly white British, with more females. The reported proportion of spike-specific TCRs targeting unmutated variant regions was nearly half.

Trimming removed 3 bases from V and 1 base from J; junction bases left unmatched: 4. CDR3 length equals 15 residues. The genes are TRBV5-3 and TRBJ2-7; 10 positions agree with TRBD2. TRBV5-3 is labeled an ORF, and its function is uncertain. Material: peripheral blood, obtained on day 0 of AZD1222 vaccination. This clonotype was sampled from an adult in good health. CDR3 in DNA: TGTGCCAGAAGCTACAGACTAGCGGGTTCCTACGAGCAGTACTTC. Residues: CARSYRLAGSYEQYF.